This TCR beta chain was captured by sequencing in a study of breast tumors, draining lymph nodes, adjacent tissues. Regarding the study as a whole: Tumor and nontumor repertoires were significantly more similar in luminal-like than in basal-like breast cancer. Most tumor T cells seemingly derive from lymph node, then expand in tumor. Compared with lymph nodes, tumors were less diverse; compared with nontumor tissue, more.

CDR1 LGHNA and CDR2 YNFKEQ come from the germline V gene. V trimming: 0 bases; J trimming: 3 bases; junction bases outside the gene matches: 3. The CDR3 extends over 16 amino acids. Samples came from axillary lymph nodes draining the breast cancer. TCRdb independently ran MiXCR on the multiplex PCR reads; one entry per CDR3 protein. Seen here are about 94,000 distinct CDR3 sequences, approximately 28% observed once, and the top ten hold 8% to 9%. This clonotype appeared many times. No antigen is known for it. Material: axillary lymph node tissue. This sequence joins TRBV4-2 and TRBJ2-2, with 8 bases aligning to TRBD2. The clonotype originates from a female donor with breast cancer. Some clones in this sample may be carry-over from other donors' samples. The CDR3 DNA sequence: TGTGCCAGCAGCCAAGATCCGGGAGGGGACACCGGGGAGCTGTTTTTT. It codes for CASSQDPGGDTGELFF.